These 20 T cell receptor beta chains were sequenced from one sample in a study of CD8 T cells in Susac syndrome (dated by TCRdb to the late 2010s). Library generation was performed with the immunoSEQ multiplex PCR assay. RNA was extracted using the RNeasy kit, and about 0.5 to 1 ug of the RNA was reverse transcribed with random hexamers. TCRdb trimmed public reads at Q25 via fastp, called clones via MiXCR and kept in-frame beta chains. Rows with one shared CDR3 protein collapse into an entry with the most common genes and DNA. This sample has 150,000 to 200,000 distinct CDR3 sequences in its table, and 90% to 95% of those were observed once. The ten largest clones take up 0.13% to 0.15% of the sample. Sequenced sample: CD4+ T cells from PBMCs. Source of these receptors: a human donor in good health.

The gene calls are TRBV2 and TRBJ2-3; 8 positions match TRBD2. Trimming cost V 11 bases and J 3 bases; bases outside gene matches: 7. Per germline, CDR1 SNHLY and CDR2 FYNNEI. The length of the CDR3 is 13 residues. In nucleotides, the CDR3 is TGTGCCGGCACGGGACTAGGTACAGATACGCAGTATTTT. Residues: CAGTGLGTDTQYF.

The chain links TRBV5-1 to TRBJ1-2; 7 nucleotides align to TRBD1. This CDR3 has 13 residues. V lost 2 bases, J lost 6 bases, and 4 bases stayed unmatched. In germline, CDR1 is SGHRS, CDR2 YFSETQ. CDR3 coding DNA: TGCGCCAGCAGCTTTCGGGACAGAGATGGCTACACCTTC. Translating gives CASSFRDRDGYTF.

The V gene is TRBV19, the J gene TRBJ2-1, with a tentative D call TRBD2 (5 bases). The CDR3 is made up of 14 amino acids. Germline V lookup: CDR1 LNHDA, CDR2 SQIVND (reference sequence). V was clipped by 0 bases and J by 7 bases, with 10 bases between them. This CDR3 reads CASSIEGPGNEQFF. CDR3 coding DNA: TGTGCCAGTAGTATAGAAGGCCCGGGAAATGAGCAGTTCTTC.

The chain employs TRBV5-1 and TRBJ1-2, with D hard to call. The CDR3 has 12 residues. V was clipped by 4 bases and J by 3 bases, with 7 bases between them. CDR1 SGHRS and CDR2 YFSETQ come from the germline V gene. In DNA, the CDR3 is TGCGCCAGCAGCGACGACCACTATGGCTACACCTTC. Translation gives CASSDDHYGYTF.

The rearrangement joins TRBV9 to TRBJ2-1; 10 bases line up with TRBD1. This CDR3 comprises 17 residues. The junction had 9 bases not matched to a gene; V was cut back by 2 bases and J by 4 bases. Germline loops: CDR1 SGDLS, CDR2 YYNGEE. The DNA of the CDR3 is TGTGCCAGCAGCGTCAACTCCGGGACAGGGGTTTACAATGAGCAGTTCTTC. Translated: CASSVNSGTGVYNEQFF.

This chain links TRBV9 with TRBJ2-5; D unresolved. The germline V and J ends were trimmed by 4 bases and 7 bases, with 11 bases remaining between them. CDR3 size: 12 residues. Germline V gene data show CDR1 as SGDLS and CDR2 as YYNGEE. As DNA, the CDR3 is TGTGCCAGCAGCTCCGGTTATGGGACCCAGTACTTC. Its translation: CASSSGYGTQYF.

J is TRBJ2-7 and V is TRBV30, with 10 nucleotides matching TRBD2. The germline CDR1 and CDR2 sequences are GTSNPN and SVGIG (reference sequence). The CDR3 sequence is 14 residues long. The ends lost 8 bases at V and 1 base at J; junction bases unmatched: 8. DNA for the CDR3: TGTGCCGGGGTCCTAGCGGGGGCATCCTACGAGCAGTACTTC. This translates into CAGVLAGASYEQYF.

The J gene is TRBJ1-3, the V gene TRBV10-3; D is uncertain. The CDR3 runs to 15 residues. V lost 11 bases and J lost 0, with 17 bases in between. Germline CDR1 and CDR2: ENHRY and SYGVKD. The CDR3 here is CAVGAGASSGNTIYF. The CDR3 DNA reads TGTGCCGTCGGTGCAGGCGCTAGCTCTGGAAACACCATATATTTT.

This clonotype was seen once. This chain links TRBV27 with TRBJ1-1; D possibly corresponds to TRBD1 (6 bases). Trimming pared 5 bases from V and 2 bases from J, leaving 12 bases between. Germline V gives CDR1 MNHEY, CDR2 SMNVEV (reference sequence). CDR3 length equals 14 residues. This chain's CDR3 is CASSTLQGNTEAFF. The CDR3, as DNA: TGTGCCAGCAGTACCCTACAGGGAAACACTGAAGCTTTCTTT.

The V and J genes are TRBV3-1 and TRBJ2-1, with D tentatively TRBD2 (6 bases). This CDR3 has 15 amino acids. V lost 1 base and J lost 1, with 8 bases in between. Germline CDR1 LGHDT, CDR2 YNNKEL (reference sequence). In nucleotides, the CDR3 is TGTGCCAGCAGCCAAGGGAGGGGATCCTACAATGAGCAGTTCTTC. Protein sequence: CASSQGRGSYNEQFF.

The chain couples TRBV12-3 or TRBV12-4 to TRBJ2-5; no clear D. V lost 7 bases to trimming and J lost 5 bases, with 17 bases between them. The CDR3 consists of 14 residues. The CDR3: CASTKSWAAETQYF. The CDR3 DNA reads TGTGCCAGCACCAAGTCTTGGGCGGCGGAGACCCAGTACTTC.

The chain carries TRBV29-1 and TRBJ2-7; TRBD1 aligns across 7 bases. V lost 4 bases, J lost 3 bases, and 3 bases stayed unmatched. The CDR3 loop spans 12 amino acids. Per germline, CDR1 SQVTM and CDR2 ANQGSEA. This CDR3 is CSVGAGGYEQYF. As DNA, the CDR3 is TGCAGCGTTGGGGCAGGGGGCTACGAGCAGTACTTC.

The chain recombines TRBV2 with TRBJ2-1; 15 bases fit TRBD2. J was trimmed by 7 bases and V by 6 bases; bases with no gene match: 10. The CDR3 length is 17 residues. Germline V lookup: CDR1 SNHLY, CDR2 FYNNEI. The CDR3 protein is CASRGLAGGPPGNEQFF. The CDR3, as DNA: TGTGCCAGCAGGGGACTAGCGGGGGGCCCCCCTGGAAATGAGCAGTTCTTC.

The genes are TRBV7-3 and TRBJ2-7, with TRBD2 matching 9 bases. Germline values: CDR1 SGHTA, CDR2 FQGTGA. Unmatched junction bases numbered 0, after V lost 3 bases and J lost 6 bases. This CDR3 is built from 12 residues. The CDR3 is CASSLRGGEQYF. The DNA of the CDR3 is TGTGCCAGCAGCTTGCGGGGGGGCGAGCAGTACTTC. The variable domain in full, with the rest retrieved from reference TRBV7-3 and TRBJ2-7, is GAGVSQTPSNKVTEKGKYVELRCDPISGHTALYWYRQSLGQGPEFLIYFQGTGAADDSGLPNDRFFAVRPEGSVSTLKIQRTERGDSAVYLCASSLRGGEQYFGPGTRLTVT.

V gene TRBV30 combines with J gene TRBJ1-2; D gene ambiguous. This CDR3 region has 13 residues. The germline V gene encodes CDR1 GTSNPN and CDR2 SVGIG (reference sequence). The V end was cut by 2 bases, the J end by 8 bases, with 15 bases between. This chain's CDR3 is CAWSSDRVRGYTF. The CDR3 bases are TGTGCCTGGAGTTCGGACCGAGTAAGGGGCTACACCTTC.

The rearrangement joins TRBV5-4 to TRBJ1-2, with D hard to call. Trimming shortened V by 0 bases and J by 8 bases, and 11 bases separated the two germline ends. Germline CDR1 reads SGHNT; CDR2 reads YYREEE (reference sequence). The CDR3 spans 13 residues. As DNA, the CDR3 is TGTGCCAGCAGCTTGGAGGAGGTGGGAGGCTACACCTTC. Translating it yields CASSLEEVGGYTF. Full variable domain (outside the CDR3, taken from reference TRBV5-4 and TRBJ1-2): ETGVTQSPTHLIKTRGQQVTLRCSSQSGHNTVSWYQQALGQGPQFIFQYYREEENGRGNFPPRFSGLQFPNYSSELNVNALELDDSALYLCASSLEEVGGYTFGSGTRLTVV.

V and J are TRBV4-1 and TRBJ2-2; TRBD2 matches at 7 bases. The CDR3 covers 17 residues. The junction had 10 bases not matched to a gene; V was cut back by 3 bases and J by 3 bases. Germline CDR1 MGHRA, CDR2 YSYEKL. The CDR3 loop is CASSHSRLRGDTGELFF. The CDR3 nucleotides are TGCGCCAGCAGCCACAGCCGTCTCCGGGGGGACACCGGGGAGCTGTTTTTT.

V and J are TRBV20-1 and TRBJ1-1; D not resolved. This CDR3 has 11 residues. Germline V gene lookup returns CDR1 DFQATT and CDR2 SNEGSKA (reference sequence). V lost 5 bases to trimming and J lost 9 bases, with 13 bases between them. In DNA form, the CDR3 reads TGCAGTGCTCCCCCCCGGACCCAAGCTTTCTTT. It encodes CSAPPRTQAFF.

The chain has TRBV27 and TRBJ1-5; 7 bases agree with TRBD1. This CDR3 has 14 amino acids. V shed 6 bases and J 2 bases; nucleotides not matched to a gene: 4. Looked up from germline, CDR1 is MNHEY and CDR2 is SMNVEV (reference sequence). The CDR3 region has the DNA TGTGCCAGCAGCCGAGGACAGGGCAATCAGCCCCAGCATTTT. As protein: CASSRGQGNQPQHF.

This chain joins TRBV29-1 and TRBJ1-2; unclear D gene. This CDR3 is built from 12 residues. With 0 bases removed from V and 8 bases from J, the gap between germline ends came to 10 bases. Germline values: CDR1 SQVTM, CDR2 ANQGSEA. The DNA for the CDR3 is TGCAGCGTTGAAGAGGGAGCGGGCGGCTACACCTTC. Translated, it gives CSVEEGAGGYTF.